The source of this T cell receptor (beta chain) is a study of response to subunit inactivated influenza vaccine (dated by TCRdb to the late 2010s). For context, the study as a whole: To follow how T cells responded to a trivalent subunit inactivated influenza vaccine, the researchers relied on deep quantitative profiling of the T cell receptor repertoire.

A remark on this clonotype: Its recognized antigen is unknown. Base qualities are not at hand, and no much larger clone is one base apart.

Libraries were built with RT-PCR. This sample was sequenced with an Illumina HiSeq 2500. The public sequencing data were trimmed at Q25 with fastp and processed into clonotypes with MiXCR by TCRdb, which kept only in-frame beta chains. Each CDR3 protein gets just one entry, which takes the most common genes and DNA from the rows behind it. This sample is represented by roughly 540,000 distinct CDR3 sequences; 20% to 25% of them were singletons. The top ten clonotypes cover 2.8% of the sample. What the research found in general, with its limitations: The authors suggested that each seasonal influenza vaccination may recruit only a limited number of new T cells.

The cysteine opens and the phenylalanine closes a CDR3 of 13 amino acids. Only the CDR3 portion is preserved as DNA: 39 bases, with reading frame beginning at the first base. Trimming at the junction amounts to 3 bases on V and 10 bases on J, and the germline ends lie 13 bases apart. This sample also appeared in a second study, on T cells expressing NK-cell markers. The second source states: TCR beta cDNA libraries were made by 5'RACE template switching that added a universal primer site and unique molecular identifiers. TCR beta-chain repertoires were profiled in sorted CD3+CD56+NKG2C+, CD3+CD56+NKG2C- and CD3+CD56-NKG2C+ T-cell subsets from about 8 donors. Of the eight sequenced donors, seven were found to be HCMV-seropositive and one was found to be HCMV-seronegative. In several experiments an anti-gammadeltaTCR antibody was added to restrict sorting to alphabetaTCR-expressing T cells. In six donors, the dominant CD3+CD56+NKG2C+ clonotypes were among the top 10 CD8+ clonotypes and accounted for about 1.0-7.5% of CD8+ T cells. Those dominant clonotypes were again the most abundant among CD3+CD56-NKG2C+ cells in several donors, at about 25-60.1%. Whether the expanded NKG2C-expressing T cell clones were specific for HCMV antigens was left unclear. The study sequenced eight donors, all healthy volunteers chosen at random: three men and five women. To determine HCMV serostatus, a commercial ELISA kit was used to detect HCMV-specific IgG in serum. Peripheral blood mononuclear cells were isolated from blood by Ficoll density gradient centrifugation. Using Miltenyi isolation kits, CD4+ and CD8+ T cells were isolated from PBMC through magnetic immunoseparation. Priming for cDNA synthesis came from the TCR beta constant segment, and two successive PCR amplification steps followed. Illumina HiSeq 2000/2500, MiSeq or NextSeq was used to sequence libraries as 2 x 150 bp reads. MIGEC was used to demultiplex reads and group the reads by UMI, and MiTCR was used to assemble and quantify clonotypes. To remove erroneous sequences, TCR cDNA sequences were retained only when supported by two or more reads. The tcR package was used for downstream repertoire analysis, and clonotypes were matched across fractions by CDR3 nucleotide sequence plus V segment. VDJmatch was used to annotate antigen specificity against VDJdb, with one amino acid substitution allowed in CDR3.

Sample: CD4+ T cells sorted from PBMCs, taken about 13 days after vaccination. The sequence came from a man aged 50 to 60 who received an inactivated influenza vaccine. Donor details come from another sample of the same person, matched by shared clones. Rearrangement joined TRBV12-3 or TRBV12-4 to TRBJ2-1, with a tentative D gene TRBD1 over 5 matching bases. The CDR3 region reads CASSFGANGEQFF. The DNA sequence follows: TGTGCCAGCAGTTTTGGGGCCAACGGGGAGCAGTTCTTC.